This T cell receptor beta chain comes out of a study of blood T cells in healthy people across ages. Study results and caveats: Versus aged donors, long-lived donors had higher diversity and more naive CD4+ cells. A roughly linear age-dependent decrease characterized TCR beta diversity per million T cells.

Remarks on this clonotype: The antigen is unknown.

The CDR3 loop spans 20 amino acids. The germline gives CDR1 MNHEY, CDR2 SVGEGT. V was trimmed by 5 bases and J by 7 bases, leaving 36 bases between them. With a J-beta primer mix and a sample-barcoded 5' primer, a second PCR ran about 6 to 11 cycles. TCRdb reprocessed the 5' RACE reads via MiXCR and lists one record per CDR3 protein. The data contain approximately 1,000,000 distinct CDR3 sequences, approximately 38% of them singletons. The receptor comes from a man between 18 and 35 years old in good health. Sequences were obtained from blood. The chain couples TRBV6-2 or TRBV6-3 to TRBJ2-7, with a possible D match to TRBD2 (7 bases). CDR3 sequence: CASSNRDKGSPGTNINEQYF. CDR3 in DNA: TGTGCCAGCAGTAACCGGGACAAGGGCTCACCCGGGACTAACATCAATGAGCAGTACTTC.